This entry concerns a single T cell receptor (beta chain). The record originates from a study of OX40 agonist ivuxolimab in advanced cancers. In the study overall: Ivuxolimab, an antibody that agonizes OX40 (CD134), was administered to the patients. Cancers in dose escalation were hepatocellular, melanoma, renal cell and head and neck. Antecedent anti-PD-1, anti-PD-L1 or anti-CTLA-4 therapy was permissible, with under 50% having received some.

Peripheral blood came from all dose cohorts at three timepoints. This table comes from immunoSEQ multiplex PCR, and its TCRdb copy is limited to in-frame clones, with some not included. The top ten hold roughly 0.61% of the sample, which has around 76,000 clones, around 85% seen once. The germline V gene encodes CDR1 SGHTA and CDR2 FQGNSA. CDR3 size: 15 residues. V lost 5 bases, J lost 3 bases, and 5 bases stayed unmatched. This TCR came from an adult with an advanced solid tumor such as melanoma, head and neck, liver or kidney cancer. This specimen was CD4+ or CD8+ T cells sorted from blood, taken in a trial of the OX40 agonist ivuxolimab. The chain is built from TRBV7-2 and TRBJ2-2; 8 bases line up with TRBD1. CDR3 coding DNA: TGTGCCAGCAGCCAAACAGGGGGTTACACCGGGGAGCTGTTTTTT. It translates to CASSQTGGYTGELFF.